The sequence of this T cell receptor beta chain was determined in a study of Graves' ophthalmopathy and Graves' hyperthyroidism. Study observations and caveats: The model predicted ophthalmopathy progression with about 69% sensitivity and under 75% specificity.

Other autoimmune disease, uncontrolled infection, pregnancy and lactation led to exclusion. Orbital computed tomography, together with clinical symptoms, serum thyroxine, TRAb and thyroid ultrasound, was used for diagnosis. There are many counts of this clonotype. The antigen is not known. Scientists amplified the TCR beta CDR3 regions from RNA transcripts. HTBI-primed first-round RT-PCR preceded second-round multiplex PCR. TCRdb redid the calling of the multiplex PCR reads with MiXCR, one entry per CDR3 protein. Altogether 350,000 to 450,000 distinct CDR3 sequences are present, 15% to 20% being singletons, with the ten largest covering more than 1.5%. Looked up from germline, CDR1 is SGHTA and CDR2 is FQGNSA. V trimming: 5 bases; J trimming: 0 bases; junction bases outside the gene matches: 7. The CDR3 length is 15 residues.

The sequencing input was peripheral blood. This sequence joins TRBV7-2 and TRBJ2-7; 7 bases are shared with TRBD1. The origin of this receptor is a woman younger than 35 with Graves' ophthalmopathy. The CDR3 sequence is CASSNWGTVSYEQYF. The DNA for the CDR3 is TGTGCCAGCAGCAACTGGGGGACAGTCTCCTACGAGCAGTACTTC.